Below, 2 T cell receptor beta chains from the same sample are listed, as sequenced in a study of blood T cell repertoires in COVID-19. Only in-frame clones appear in the TCRdb table, and some are missing; sequencing was by immunoSEQ multiplex PCR. The sample lists about 170,000 clones; roughly 83% were seen once. Sequencing input: PBMCs or T cells enriched from blood (not recorded which). The source of these receptors is a woman between 50 and 59 years old who had recovered from COVID-19.

Concerning this clone itself: Sequence at one end of the junction differs from germline and may be a read error. The chain is built from TRBV5-6 and TRBJ2-1; D is uncertain. Germline values: CDR1 SGHDT, CDR2 YYEEEE. The CDR3 length is 16 residues. CDR3 sequence reads: CASSLLGLNSDNEQFF. CDR3 in DNA: TGTGCCAGCAGCTTGTTGGGCCTCAACTCCGACAATGAGCAGTTCTTC.

This clone was seen just once. The V and J genes are TRBV7-9 and TRBJ1-5; the D is unclear. The CDR3 is 11 residues long. Germline assignment: CDR1 SEHNR and CDR2 FQNEAQ (reference sequence). Trimming pared 8 bases from V and 1 base from J, leaving 3 bases between. CDR3 nucleotides: TGTGCCAGCGGCAGCAATCAGCCCCAGCATTTT. Its protein is CASGSNQPQHF.